This is a list of T cell receptor beta chains from one sample in a study of blood T cell repertoires in COVID-19. The repertoire was sequenced with immunoSEQ multiplex PCR; TCRdb's copy has only in-frame clones and lacks some. The table has about 230,000 clones, over 80% seen once; the top ten hold around 2.5%. Sequenced material: peripheral blood. The receptors originated from a woman aged 65 to 85 with active or convalescent COVID-19. Both conserved end residues are part of each CDR3. A D gene is named only where the DNA matches it firmly. Where a row states a size, it is once, few, many or the class of an expanded clone; other rows omit it.

J: TRBJ1-6
D: TRBD1
V: TRBV19
size: NA
DNA: TGTGCCAGTAGTCCGACAGGGGGCAATTCACCCCTCCACTTT
CDR3: CASSPTGGNSPLHF

J: TRBJ2-7
D: TRBD1
V: TRBV5-1
size: NA
DNA: TGCGCCAGCAGCCAGGGCTTGGGGACAGGCTCTGGGCAGTACTTC
CDR3: CASSQGLGTGSGQYF

J: TRBJ2-7
D: NA
V: TRBV11-2
size: NA
DNA: TGTGCCAGCAGCCTAAGCGGGTGGGGCGGGCAGTACTTC
CDR3: CASSLSGWGGQYF

J: TRBJ1-2
D: TRBD1
V: TRBV6-5
size: once
DNA: TGTGCCAGCAGGCCAGACAGGGTTTATGGCTACACCTTC
CDR3: CASRPDRVYGYTF

J: TRBJ2-7
D: TRBD2
V: TRBV14
size: once
DNA: TGTGCCAGCAGCCCCCATGGGACTAGCGGGAGGAGCAGTTTCTTC
CDR3: CASSPHGTSGRSSFF

J: TRBJ2-3
D: TRBD1
V: TRBV19
size: NA
DNA: TGTGCCAGTAGTTCCGGGACAGGGAGGGACGGTACAGATACGCAGTATTTT
CDR3: CASSSGTGRDGTDTQYF

J: TRBJ1-2
D: TRBD1
V: TRBV4-1
size: NA
DNA: TGCGCCAGCAGCCAAGATCAAGGGGGCCCAACTAACTATGGCTACACCTTC
CDR3: CASSQDQGGPTNYGYTF

J: TRBJ2-7
D: TRBD2
V: TRBV18
size: NA
DNA: TGTGCCAGCTCACCTTCAGGGACTAGCAGCTACGAGCAGTACTTC
CDR3: CASSPSGTSSYEQYF

J: TRBJ1-6
D: TRBD1
V: TRBV4-1
size: NA
DNA: TGCGCCAGCAGCCAAGACCGGACAGGGAGTAGTTCACCCCTCCACTTT
CDR3: CASSQDRTGSSSPLHF

J: TRBJ2-1
D: TRBD2
V: TRBV7-9
size: NA
DNA: TGTGCCACCTCCGTTGGGACTAGCTCCTACAATGAGCAGTTCTTC
CDR3: CATSVGTSSYNEQFF

J: TRBJ2-1
D: NA
V: TRBV5-4
size: once
DNA: TGTGCCAGCAGCCTTGGGGGCGGGAGAAGCGAGTTCTTC
CDR3: CASSLGGGRSEFF

J: TRBJ1-5
D: NA
V: TRBV30
size: NA
DNA: TGTGCCTGGAGTCCCCAGGGTCCTAGCAATCAGCCCCAGCATTTT
CDR3: CAWSPQGPSNQPQHF

J: TRBJ2-1
D: TRBD2
V: TRBV6-5
size: NA
DNA: TGTGCCAGCAGATCCGGGACTAGCGGCTACAATGAGCAGTTCTTC
CDR3: CASRSGTSGYNEQFF

J: TRBJ2-7
D: TRBD1
V: TRBV9
size: NA
DNA: TGTGCCAGCAGCGTTAGGACGTTGGACAGGTTCTCCTACGAGCAGTACTTC
CDR3: CASSVRTLDRFSYEQYF

J: TRBJ2-3
D: NA
V: TRBV3-1/TRBV3-2
size: NA
DNA: TGTGCCAGCAGCCAAGGATGGGCCTCCACAGATACGCAGTATTTT
CDR3: CASSQGWASTDTQYF

J: TRBJ2-7
D: TRBD1
V: TRBV5-6
size: NA
DNA: TGTGCCAGCAGCTGGGACAGGGGATACGAGCAGTACTTC
CDR3: CASSWDRGYEQYF

J: TRBJ2-7
D: TRBD2
V: TRBV18
size: NA
DNA: TGTGCCAGCTCAGTAGCGGGAGGCCACGAGCAGTACTTC
CDR3: CASSVAGGHEQYF

J: TRBJ1-2
D: TRBD1
V: TRBV5-1
size: NA
DNA: TGCGCCAGCACCCCCTGGGACAGAAGTAACTATGGCTACACCTTC
CDR3: CASTPWDRSNYGYTF

J: TRBJ2-1
D: NA
V: TRBV25-1
size: NA
DNA: TGTGCCAGTACCGGCTACAATGAGCAGTTCTTC
CDR3: CASTGYNEQFF

J: TRBJ2-7
D: TRBD1
V: TRBV5-4
size: once
DNA: TGTGCCAGCAGCTTGGACCAGGGGGCCTACGAGCAGTACTTC
CDR3: CASSLDQGAYEQYF

J: TRBJ1-2
D: NA
V: TRBV6-5
size: NA
DNA: TGTGCCACCCAGGTGGGGGGGAACTATGGCTACACCTTC
CDR3: CATQVGGNYGYTF

J: TRBJ2-7
D: NA
V: TRBV5-6
size: NA
DNA: TGTGCCAGCAGCCCCTCGGGACGGACTATCTACGAGCAGTACTTC
CDR3: CASSPSGRTIYEQYF

J: TRBJ2-3
D: TRBD2
V: TRBV20-1
size: NA
DNA: TGCAGTGCTAGTTTGCGGGGGGTTGGCACAGATACGCAGTATTTT
CDR3: CSASLRGVGTDTQYF

J: TRBJ2-7
D: NA
V: TRBV5-1
size: NA
DNA: TGCGCCAGCAGCTCCCAACCGGGGGTTTCGAGCCTCGAGCAGTACTTC
CDR3: CASSSQPGVSSLEQYF

J: TRBJ2-1
D: TRBD2
V: TRBV29-1
size: NA
DNA: TGCAGCGCCGCCCCACTAGCGGGGGGTGGGAATGAGCAGTTCTTC
CDR3: CSAAPLAGGGNEQFF

J: TRBJ2-5
D: NA
V: TRBV29-1
size: NA
DNA: TGCAGCGTTGAATTGGGGGCGGGGACCCAGTACTTC
CDR3: CSVELGAGTQYF

J: TRBJ1-4
D: NA
V: TRBV28
size: NA
DNA: TGTGCCAGCAGACGCTCAGGGGCAACTAATGAAAAACTGTTTTTT
CDR3: CASRRSGATNEKLFF

J: TRBJ2-4
D: TRBD2
V: TRBV6-5
size: NA
DNA: TGTGCCAGCAGCCCGGGCGGGGGGCGGCAAAACATTCAGTACTTC
CDR3: CASSPGGGRQNIQYF

J: TRBJ2-7
D: NA
V: TRBV12-3/TRBV12-4
size: NA
DNA: TGTGCCAGCAGTCGACAATACGAGCAGTACTTC
CDR3: CASSRQYEQYF

J: TRBJ2-5
D: NA
V: TRBV24-1
size: NA
DNA: TGTGCCACCAGTGATTCAGAAGAGACCCAGTACTTC
CDR3: CATSDSEETQYF

J: TRBJ2-7
D: TRBD1
V: TRBV30
size: NA
DNA: TGTGCCTGGAGTGCCGCTGAGGGGTACAGGGGAACGTACGAGCAGTACTTC
CDR3: CAWSAAEGYRGTYEQYF